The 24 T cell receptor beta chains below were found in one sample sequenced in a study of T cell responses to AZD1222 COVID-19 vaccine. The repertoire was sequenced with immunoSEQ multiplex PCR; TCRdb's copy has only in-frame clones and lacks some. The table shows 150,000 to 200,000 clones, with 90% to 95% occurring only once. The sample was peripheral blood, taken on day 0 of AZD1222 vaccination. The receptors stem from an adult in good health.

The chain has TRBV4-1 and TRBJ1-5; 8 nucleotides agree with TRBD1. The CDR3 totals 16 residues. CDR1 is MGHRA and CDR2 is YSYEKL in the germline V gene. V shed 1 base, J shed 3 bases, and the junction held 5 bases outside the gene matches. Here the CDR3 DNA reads TGCGCCAGCAGCCAAGGAGGGACAGGCCTCAATCAGCCCCAGCATTTT. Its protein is CASSQGGTGLNQPQHF.

Written as DNA, the CDR3 is TGCGCCAGCAGCTTGGGGGTAGCGAGCACAGATACGCAGTATTTT. It codes for CASSLGVASTDTQYF. V gene TRBV5-1 combines with J gene TRBJ2-3; possible D gene TRBD2, 5 bases. V was pared by 0 bases and J by 0 bases, with 8 bases between. The CDR3 extends over 15 amino acids. Per germline, CDR1 SGHRS and CDR2 YFSETQ.

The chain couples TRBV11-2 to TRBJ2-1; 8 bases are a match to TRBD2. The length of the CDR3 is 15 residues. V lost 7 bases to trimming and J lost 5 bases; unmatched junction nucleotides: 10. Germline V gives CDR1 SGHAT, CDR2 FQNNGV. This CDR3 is CASTTLPGGHNEQFF. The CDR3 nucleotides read TGTGCCAGCACTACCCTCCCGGGAGGGCACAATGAGCAGTTCTTC.

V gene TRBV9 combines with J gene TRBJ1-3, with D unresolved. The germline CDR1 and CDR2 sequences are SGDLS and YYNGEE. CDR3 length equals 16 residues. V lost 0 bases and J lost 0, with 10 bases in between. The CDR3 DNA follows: TGTGCCAGCAGCGTAGTATCGTCAGCCTCTGGAAACACCATATATTTT. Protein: CASSVVSSASGNTIYF.

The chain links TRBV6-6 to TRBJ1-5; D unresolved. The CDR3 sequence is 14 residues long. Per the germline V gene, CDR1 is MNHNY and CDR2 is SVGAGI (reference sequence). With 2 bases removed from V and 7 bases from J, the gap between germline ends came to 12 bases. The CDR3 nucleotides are TGTGCCAGCAGTTACCCTCAGGATGCGCAGCCCCAGCATTTT. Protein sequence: CASSYPQDAQPQHF.

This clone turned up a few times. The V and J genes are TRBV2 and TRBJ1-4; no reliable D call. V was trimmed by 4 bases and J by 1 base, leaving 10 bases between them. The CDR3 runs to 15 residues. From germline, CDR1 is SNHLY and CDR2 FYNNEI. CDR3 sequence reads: CASSAARLTNEKLFF. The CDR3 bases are TGTGCCAGCAGTGCGGCCAGGTTAACTAATGAAAAACTGTTTTTT. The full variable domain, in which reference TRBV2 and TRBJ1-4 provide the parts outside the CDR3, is EPEVTQTPSHQVTQMGQEVILRCVPISNHLYFYWYRQILGQKVEFLVSFYNNEISEKSEIFDDQFSVERPDGSNFTLKIRSTKLEDSAMYFCASSAARLTNEKLFFGSGTQLSVL.

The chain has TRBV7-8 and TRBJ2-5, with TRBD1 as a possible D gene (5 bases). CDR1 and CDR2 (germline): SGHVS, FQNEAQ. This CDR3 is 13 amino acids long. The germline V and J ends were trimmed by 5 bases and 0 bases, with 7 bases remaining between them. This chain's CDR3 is CASSPGYQETQYF. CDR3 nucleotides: TGTGCCAGCAGCCCAGGGTACCAAGAGACCCAGTACTTC.

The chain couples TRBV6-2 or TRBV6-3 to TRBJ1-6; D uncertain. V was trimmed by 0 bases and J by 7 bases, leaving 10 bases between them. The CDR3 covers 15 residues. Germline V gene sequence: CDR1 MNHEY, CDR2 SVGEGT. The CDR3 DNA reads TGTGCCAGCAGTTACTCGACTCAAATGAATTCACCCCTCCACTTT. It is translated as CASSYSTQMNSPLHF.

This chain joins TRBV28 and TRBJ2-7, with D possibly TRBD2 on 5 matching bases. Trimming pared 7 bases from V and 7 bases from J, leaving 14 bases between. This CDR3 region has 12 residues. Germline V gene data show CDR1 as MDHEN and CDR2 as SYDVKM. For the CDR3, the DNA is TGTGCCAGCACCGAGGGTCCGGGGGAGCAGTACTTC. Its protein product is CASTEGPGEQYF.

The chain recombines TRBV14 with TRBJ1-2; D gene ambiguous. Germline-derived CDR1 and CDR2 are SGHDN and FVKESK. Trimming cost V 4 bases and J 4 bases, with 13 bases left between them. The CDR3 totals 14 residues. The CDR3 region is CASSLKASPYGYTF. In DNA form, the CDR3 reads TGTGCCAGCAGCCTAAAGGCCTCCCCCTATGGCTACACCTTC.

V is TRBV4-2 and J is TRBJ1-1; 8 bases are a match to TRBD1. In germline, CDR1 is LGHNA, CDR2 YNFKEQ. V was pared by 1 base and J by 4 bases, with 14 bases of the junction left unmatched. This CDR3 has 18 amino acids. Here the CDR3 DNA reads TGTGCCAGCAGCCAAGGAGTTACAGGGGGGGCGTTGAGCACTGAAGCTTTCTTT. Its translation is CASSQGVTGGALSTEAFF.

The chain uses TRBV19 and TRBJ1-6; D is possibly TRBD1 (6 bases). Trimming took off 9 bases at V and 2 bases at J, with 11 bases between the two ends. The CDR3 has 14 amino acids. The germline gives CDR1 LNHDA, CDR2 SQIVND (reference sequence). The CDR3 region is CASKTGAYNSPLHF. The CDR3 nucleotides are TGTGCCAGCAAGACAGGCGCCTATAATTCACCCCTCCACTTT.

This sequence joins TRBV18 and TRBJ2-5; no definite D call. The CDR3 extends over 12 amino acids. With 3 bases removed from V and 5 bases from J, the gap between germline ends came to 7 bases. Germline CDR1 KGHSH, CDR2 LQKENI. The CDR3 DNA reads TGTGCCAGCTCACCTCAAGGGGAGACCCAGTACTTC. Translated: CASSPQGETQYF.

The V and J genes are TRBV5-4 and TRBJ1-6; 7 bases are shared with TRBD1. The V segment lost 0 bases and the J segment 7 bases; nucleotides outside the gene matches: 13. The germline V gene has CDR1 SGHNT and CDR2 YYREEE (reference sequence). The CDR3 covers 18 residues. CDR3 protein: CASSLAMGQQSSNSPLHF. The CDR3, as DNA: TGTGCCAGCAGCTTGGCCATGGGACAGCAAAGTTCGAATTCACCCCTCCACTTT. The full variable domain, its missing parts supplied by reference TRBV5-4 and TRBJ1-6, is ETGVTQSPTHLIKTRGQQVTLRCSSQSGHNTVSWYQQALGQGPQFIFQYYREEENGRGNFPPRFSGLQFPNYSSELNVNALELDDSALYLCASSLAMGQQSSNSPLHFGNGTRLTVT.

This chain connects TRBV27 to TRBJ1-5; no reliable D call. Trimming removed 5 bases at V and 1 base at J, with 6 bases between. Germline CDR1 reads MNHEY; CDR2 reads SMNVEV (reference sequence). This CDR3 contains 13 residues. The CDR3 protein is CASSRASNQPQHF. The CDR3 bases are TGTGCCAGCAGTAGGGCGAGCAATCAGCCCCAGCATTTT.

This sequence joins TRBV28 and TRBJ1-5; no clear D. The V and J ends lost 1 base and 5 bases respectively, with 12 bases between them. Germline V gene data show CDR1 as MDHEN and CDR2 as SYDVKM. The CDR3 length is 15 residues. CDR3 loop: CASSLLGEAYQPQHF. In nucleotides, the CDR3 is TGTGCCAGCAGTTTATTAGGAGAAGCCTATCAGCCCCAGCATTTT.

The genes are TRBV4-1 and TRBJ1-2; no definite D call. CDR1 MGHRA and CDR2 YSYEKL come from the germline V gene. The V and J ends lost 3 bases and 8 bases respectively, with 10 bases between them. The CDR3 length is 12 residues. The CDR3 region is CASSQGPGGYTF. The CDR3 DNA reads TGCGCCAGCAGCCAGGGCCCCGGGGGCTACACCTTC.

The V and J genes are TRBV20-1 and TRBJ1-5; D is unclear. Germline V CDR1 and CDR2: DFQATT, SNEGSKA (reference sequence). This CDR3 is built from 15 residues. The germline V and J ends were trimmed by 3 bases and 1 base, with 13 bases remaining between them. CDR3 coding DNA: TGCAGTGCTAGTGCGTTTGCAGGAAGCAATCAGCCCCAGCATTTT. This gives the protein CSASAFAGSNQPQHF.

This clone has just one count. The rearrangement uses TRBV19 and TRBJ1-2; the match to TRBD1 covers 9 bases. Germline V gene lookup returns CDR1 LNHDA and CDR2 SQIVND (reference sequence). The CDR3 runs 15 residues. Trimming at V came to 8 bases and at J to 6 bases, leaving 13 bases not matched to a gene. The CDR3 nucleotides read TGTGCCAGTTGTCCCATTAGGGGACAGGGTAATGGCTACACCTTC. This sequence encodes CASCPIRGQGNGYTF.

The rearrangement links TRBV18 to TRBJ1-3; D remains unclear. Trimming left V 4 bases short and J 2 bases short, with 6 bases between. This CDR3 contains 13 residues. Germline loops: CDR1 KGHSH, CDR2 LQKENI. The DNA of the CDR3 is TGTGCCAGCTCACGCGGGACTGGAAACACCATATATTTT. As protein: CASSRGTGNTIYF.

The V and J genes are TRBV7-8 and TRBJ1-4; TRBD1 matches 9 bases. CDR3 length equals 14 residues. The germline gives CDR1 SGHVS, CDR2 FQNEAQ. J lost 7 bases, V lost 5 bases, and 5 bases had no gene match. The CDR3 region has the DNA TGTGCCAGCAGCCCGGGACAGGGTTTTGAAAAACTGTTTTTT. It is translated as CASSPGQGFEKLFF.

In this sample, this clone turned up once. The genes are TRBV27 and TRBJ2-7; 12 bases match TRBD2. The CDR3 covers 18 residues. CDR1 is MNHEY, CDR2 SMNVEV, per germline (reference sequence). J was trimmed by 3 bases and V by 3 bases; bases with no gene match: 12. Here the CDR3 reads CASSFSSGLAGSFYEQYF. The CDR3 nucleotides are TGTGCCAGCAGTTTTTCTTCAGGACTAGCGGGATCCTTCTACGAGCAGTACTTC.

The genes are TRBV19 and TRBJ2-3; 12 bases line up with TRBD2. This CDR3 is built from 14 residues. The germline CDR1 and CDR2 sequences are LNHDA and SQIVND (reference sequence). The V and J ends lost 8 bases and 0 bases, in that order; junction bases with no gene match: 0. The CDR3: CASGTSGSTDTQYF. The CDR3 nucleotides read TGTGCCAGTGGGACTAGCGGGAGCACAGATACGCAGTATTTT.

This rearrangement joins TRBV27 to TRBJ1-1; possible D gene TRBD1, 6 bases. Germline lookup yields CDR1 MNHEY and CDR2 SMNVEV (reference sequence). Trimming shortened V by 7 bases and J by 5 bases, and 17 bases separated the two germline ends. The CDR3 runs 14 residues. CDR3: CASTRTVMGTEAFF. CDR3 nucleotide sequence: TGTGCCAGCACTCGGACAGTGATGGGGACTGAAGCTTTCTTT.